The next 21 T cell receptor beta chains were all read from a single sample in a study of cytomegalovirus exposure and HLA in healthy donors. PCR primers comprised 60 Vbeta and 13 Jbeta primers. Sequenced by immunoSEQ multiplex PCR; TCRdb stores in-frame clones only, minus some. The sample consists of more than 65,000 clones, about 75% of them appearing once. Sequencing input: PBMCs. The receptors stem from a female donor in good health and CMV-seronegative.

This chain uses TRBV7-2 with TRBJ2-2; D call uncertain. Germline CDR1 and CDR2: SGHTA and FQGNSA. This CDR3 spans 14 amino acids. Trimming shortened V by 7 bases and J by 6 bases, and 15 bases separated the two germline ends. The CDR3 nucleotides are TGTGCCAGCACCCAAGTAGTCTCCGCCGGGGAGCTGTTTTTT. Its protein product is CASTQVVSAGELFF. Full variable domain (outside the CDR3, taken from reference TRBV7-2 and TRBJ2-2): GAGVSQSPSNKVTEKGKDVELRCDPISGHTALYWYRQSLGQGLEFLIYFQGNSAPDKSGLPSDRFSAERTGGSVSTLTIQRTQQEDSAVYLCASTQVVSAGELFFGEGSRLTVL.

This chain joins TRBV28 and TRBJ1-1; D is unclear. The CDR3 spans 16 residues. Trimming shortened V by 2 bases and J by 1 base, and 14 bases separated the two germline ends. Germline V gives CDR1 MDHEN, CDR2 SYDVKM. Here the CDR3 reads CASSLLLGGGNTEAFF. The CDR3 nucleotides read TGTGCCAGCAGTTTACTCCTCGGAGGAGGGAACACTGAAGCTTTCTTT.

This sequence joins TRBV5-6 and TRBJ2-7, with 7 bases that match TRBD1. The length of the CDR3 is 14 residues. Trimming took 2 bases from V and 4 from J; bases not matched to a gene: 6. The germline V gene has CDR1 SGHDT and CDR2 YYEEEE. CDR3 amino acids: CASSFGTALYEQYF. DNA of the CDR3: TGTGCCAGCAGCTTCGGGACAGCCTTATACGAGCAGTACTTC.

CDR3 bases: TGTGCCAGCTCACCGGTTTCAGGGGGAAGCTATGGCTACACCTTC. This encodes CASSPVSGGSYGYTF. J is TRBJ1-2 and V is TRBV18, with TRBD1 identical over 7 bases. Trimming took 3 bases from V and 4 from J; bases not matched to a gene: 8. The germline V gene has CDR1 KGHSH and CDR2 LQKENI. The CDR3 extends over 15 amino acids.

The V gene is TRBV7-2, the J gene TRBJ1-5, with D perhaps matching TRBD1 (6 bases). With 4 bases removed from V and 0 bases from J, the gap between germline ends came to 16 bases. The CDR3 is 17 residues long. In germline, CDR1 is SGHTA, CDR2 FQGNSA. CDR3: CASSSTQQGYSNQPQHF. In nucleotides, the CDR3 is TGTGCCAGCAGCTCTACCCAACAGGGTTATAGCAATCAGCCCCAGCATTTT.

V and J are TRBV5-4 and TRBJ1-1; D is possibly TRBD1 (5 bases). CDR3 length: 14 amino acids. Per the germline V gene, CDR1 is SGHNT and CDR2 is YYREEE (reference sequence). Trimming removed 0 bases from V and 0 bases from J, with 6 bases in between. The CDR3 loop is CASSLVGVNTEAFF. The CDR3 DNA is TGTGCCAGCAGCTTGGTAGGGGTGAACACTGAAGCTTTCTTT.

V usage is TRBV5-6 and J usage is TRBJ2-1, with D perhaps matching TRBD2 (6 bases). This CDR3 has 16 residues. Germline CDR1 and CDR2: SGHDT and YYEEEE. V lost 5 bases and J lost 8, with 23 bases in between. CDR3 in DNA: TGTGCCAGCAGTTCCCAGGACGGGACGGGACTCGATGAGCAGTTCTTC. Amino acids: CASSSQDGTGLDEQFF. The whole variable domain, filled in from reference TRBV5-6 and TRBJ2-1, reads DAGVTQSPTHLIKTRGQQVTLRCSPKSGHDTVSWYQQALGQGPQFIFQYYEEEERQRGNFPDRFSGHQFPNYSSELNVNALLLGDSALYLCASSSQDGTGLDEQFFGPGTRLTVL.

This clone appeared a few times. The chain joins TRBV7-8 to TRBJ1-1, with D tentatively TRBD1 (5 bases). The germline gives CDR1 SGHVS, CDR2 FQNEAQ. The ends were cut back, 5 bases at V and 0 bases at J, with 10 bases in the middle. The CDR3 has 14 residues. This chain's CDR3 is CASSVTVLNTEAFF. Here the CDR3 DNA reads TGTGCCAGCAGCGTGACAGTTTTGAACACTGAAGCTTTCTTT.

The chain joins TRBV13 to TRBJ2-7; TRBD1 is a possible D gene (5 bases). Germline CDR1 reads PRHDT; CDR2 reads FYEKMQ (reference sequence). The CDR3 spans 14 residues. V was cut by 2 bases and J by 0 bases, with 8 bases left in between. CDR3 coding DNA: TGTGCCAGCAGCTTACAGGGCTACTCCTACGAGCAGTACTTC. Translation: CASSLQGYSYEQYF.

V and J are TRBV29-1 and TRBJ2-1; 11 bases agree with TRBD2. Germline V lookup: CDR1 SQVTM, CDR2 ANQGSEA. The CDR3 is made up of 13 amino acids. V trimming: 4 bases; J trimming: 7 bases; junction bases outside the gene matches: 3. Written as DNA, the CDR3 is TGCAGCGTTGTTAGCGGGGGGGCGAATGAGCAGTTCTTC. Translation gives CSVVSGGANEQFF.

The chain joins TRBV30 to TRBJ2-7, with D uncertain. The CDR3 runs to 13 residues. V lost 4 bases, J lost 6 bases, and 16 bases lay in between. In germline, CDR1 is GTSNPN, CDR2 SVGIG (reference sequence). The CDR3: CAWTPLGPGEQYF. The CDR3 nucleotides are TGTGCCTGGACACCCCTGGGTCCGGGCGAGCAGTACTTC. The variable domain in full, with the rest retrieved from reference TRBV30 and TRBJ2-7, is SQTIHQWPATLVQPVGSPLSLECTVEGTSNPNLYWYRQAAGRGLQLLFYSVGIGQISSEVPQNLSASRPQDRQFILSSKKLLLSDSGFYLCAWTPLGPGEQYFGPGTRLTVT.

This clone has just a few counts. The chain recombines TRBV6-5 with TRBJ1-1; D gene ambiguous. CDR3 length: 16 amino acids. Trimming shortened V by 2 bases and J by 3 bases, and 16 bases separated the two germline ends. Germline V gene lookup returns CDR1 MNHEY and CDR2 SVGAGI. CDR3 nucleotides: TGTGCCAGCAGTTACCTCGGGAAAGGGAGGGACACTGAAGCTTTCTTT. It translates to CASSYLGKGRDTEAFF.

This clone is a singleton in its sample. This chain connects TRBV18 to TRBJ2-7; weak D call: TRBD2 (5 bases). The CDR3 contains 14 residues. V was clipped by 6 bases and J by 7 bases, with 19 bases between them. The germline gives CDR1 KGHSH, CDR2 LQKENI. CDR3 sequence reads: CASSASRASGEQYF. The CDR3 DNA follows: TGTGCCAGCTCTGCCAGCCGGGCCTCGGGGGAGCAGTACTTC.

The rearrangement uses TRBV6-6 and TRBJ1-2, with unresolved D. Germline assignment: CDR1 MNHNY and CDR2 SVGAGI (reference sequence). The CDR3 is 15 residues long. Between the trimmed V and J ends, which lost 6 bases and 0 bases, there was a span of 14 bases. The DNA for the CDR3 is TGTGCCAGCAGCTCCCCGACACTTACTAACTATGGCTACACCTTC. Its protein product is CASSSPTLTNYGYTF.

The genes are TRBV19 and TRBJ1-5; no definite D call. The CDR3 runs to 13 residues. CDR1 is LNHDA, CDR2 SQIVND, per germline (reference sequence). Trimming left V 10 bases short and J 0 bases short, with 10 bases between. CDR3 DNA: TGTGCCACCAACCAACATAGCAATCAGCCCCAGCATTTT. Protein: CATNQHSNQPQHF.

In this sample, this clone turned up a few times. The chain joins TRBV4-2 to TRBJ2-3; tentative D call: TRBD2 (5 bases). V lost 5 bases, J lost 5 bases, and 17 bases lay in between. CDR1 is LGHNA, CDR2 YNFKEQ, per germline. The CDR3 contains 15 residues. CDR3 nucleotides: TGTGCCAGCAGCAACCCGGGGAAACCTTTAGATACGCAGTATTTT. Protein product: CASSNPGKPLDTQYF.

CDR3 DNA: TGTGCCAGTAGTATCCCGCAGTCCACGGGCTACACCTTC. This translates into CASSIPQSTGYTF. V usage is TRBV19 and J usage is TRBJ1-2; D unclear. The V gene's germline CDR1 is LNHDA and CDR2 SQIVND (reference sequence). Trimming pared 3 bases from V and 8 bases from J, leaving 13 bases between. There are 13 residues in the CDR3.

The V gene is TRBV6-5, the J gene TRBJ2-3; 9 nucleotides match TRBD1. Germline-derived CDR1 and CDR2 are MNHEY and SVGAGI. V trimming: 6 bases; J trimming: 3 bases; junction bases outside the gene matches: 7. The CDR3 runs 15 residues. The CDR3 reads CASSLGQGTTDTQYF. DNA of the CDR3: TGTGCCAGCAGCCTAGGACAGGGGACAACAGATACGCAGTATTTT.

The rearrangement joins TRBV29-1 to TRBJ1-2; tentative D call: TRBD1 (6 bases). Germline loops: CDR1 SQVTM, CDR2 ANQGSEA. Trimming took 6 bases from V and 4 from J, leaving 18 bases between them. The CDR3 length is 14 residues. The CDR3 region has the DNA TGCAGCGTCGACGCAGGGGCGCGCGGCTATGGCTACACCTTC. Residues: CSVDAGARGYGYTF.

In this sample, this clone turned up a few times. The chain uses TRBV7-9 and TRBJ2-2; no reliable D call. Trimming left V 2 bases short and J 0 bases short, with 10 bases between. Germline CDR1 is SEHNR and CDR2 is FQNEAQ (reference sequence). This CDR3 contains 16 residues. CDR3 nucleotide sequence: TGTGCCAGCAGCTTATTGGGCCGCGCGAACACCGGGGAGCTGTTTTTT. It is translated as CASSLLGRANTGELFF. Full variable domain (rest looked up from reference TRBV7-9 and TRBJ2-2): DTGVSQNPRHKITKRGQNVTFRCDPISEHNRLYWYRQTLGQGPEFLTYFQNEAQLEKSRLLSDRFSAERPKGSFSTLEIQRTEQGDSAMYLCASSLLGRANTGELFFGEGSRLTVL.

This chain uses TRBV6-6 with TRBJ1-2; 8 positions agree with TRBD1. This CDR3 contains 14 residues. Unmatched junction bases numbered 1, after V lost 0 bases and J lost 4 bases. Germline-derived CDR1 and CDR2 are MNHNY and SVGAGI (reference sequence). The CDR3 spells CASSYSTGAYGYTF. In DNA form, the CDR3 reads TGTGCCAGCAGTTACTCGACAGGGGCCTATGGCTACACCTTC.